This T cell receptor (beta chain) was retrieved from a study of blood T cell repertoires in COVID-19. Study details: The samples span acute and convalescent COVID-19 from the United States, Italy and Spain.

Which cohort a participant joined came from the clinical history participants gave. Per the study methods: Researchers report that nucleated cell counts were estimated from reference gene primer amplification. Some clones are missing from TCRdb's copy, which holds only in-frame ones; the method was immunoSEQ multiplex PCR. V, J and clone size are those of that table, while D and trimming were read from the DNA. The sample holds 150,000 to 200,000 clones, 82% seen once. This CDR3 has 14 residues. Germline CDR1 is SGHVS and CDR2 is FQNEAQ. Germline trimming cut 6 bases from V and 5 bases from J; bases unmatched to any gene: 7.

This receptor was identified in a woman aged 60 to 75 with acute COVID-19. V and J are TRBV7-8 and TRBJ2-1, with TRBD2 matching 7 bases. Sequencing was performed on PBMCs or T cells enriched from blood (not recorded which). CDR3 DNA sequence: TGTGCCAGCAGGGGCGGGACTACTCACAATGAGCAGTTCTTC. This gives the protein CASRGGTTHNEQFF.